This TCR beta chain was retrieved from a study of cytomegalovirus exposure and HLA in healthy donors. Whole-study results and caveats: In a later analysis, common viral pathogens appeared linked to several of the most significant clusters.

A remark on this clone: No antigen is known for it.

Primers included in the PCR were 60 Vbeta and 13 Jbeta primers. The protocol was immunoSEQ multiplex PCR, while the TCRdb copy is restricted to in-frame clones and leaves out a portion. Of 150,000 to 200,000 clones listed, more than 70% are singletons. The sequenced sample was PBMCs. This TCR was sampled from a male donor in good health and CMV-seropositive.

CDR3 coding DNA: TGTGCCAGCAGCCCCACCGGGACTAGCGGGAGTAATGAGCAGTTCTTC. As protein: CASSPTGTSGSNEQFF. The chain employs TRBV9 and TRBJ2-1, with 14 bases matching TRBD2. Germline lookup yields CDR1 SGDLS and CDR2 YYNGEE. V lost 4 bases to trimming and J lost 7 bases; unmatched junction nucleotides: 7. This CDR3 is built from 16 residues.